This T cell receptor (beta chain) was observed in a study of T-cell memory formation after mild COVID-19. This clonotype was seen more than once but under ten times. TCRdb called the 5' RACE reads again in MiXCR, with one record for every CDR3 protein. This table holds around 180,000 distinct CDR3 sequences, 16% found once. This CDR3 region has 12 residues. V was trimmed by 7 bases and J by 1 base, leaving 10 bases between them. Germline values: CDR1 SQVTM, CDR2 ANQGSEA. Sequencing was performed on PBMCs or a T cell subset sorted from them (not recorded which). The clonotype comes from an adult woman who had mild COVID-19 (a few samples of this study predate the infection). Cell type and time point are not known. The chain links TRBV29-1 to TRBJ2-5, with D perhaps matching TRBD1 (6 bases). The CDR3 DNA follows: TGCAGCGGCAGGGGACCCCAAGAGACCCAGTACTTC. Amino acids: CSGRGPQETQYF. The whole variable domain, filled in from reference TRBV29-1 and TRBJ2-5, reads SAVISQKPSRDICQRGTSLTIQCQVDSQVTMMFWYRQQPGQSLTLIATANQGSEATYESGFVIDKFPISRPNLTFSTLTVSNMSPEDSSIYLCSGRGPQETQYFGPGTRLLVL.